This TCR beta chain originates from a study of cytomegalovirus exposure and HLA in healthy donors. The study's findings and limits: TCR beta V- and J-gene trimming, according to a later analysis, was linked to a missense DCLRE1C variant.

PCR primers comprised 60 Vbeta and 13 Jbeta primers. In the source study's methods: A later analysis tallied approximately 80 million unique TCR beta chains, about 11 million of them shared. The data were produced by immunoSEQ multiplex PCR, yet TCRdb's version contains in-frame clones alone and is incomplete. V, J and clone size were drawn from that table, and D and trimming were deduced from the DNA. In the table there are 200,000 or so clones, 77% of which are singletons. On this clone: Antigen unknown.

This TCR came from a woman in her 30s in good health and CMV-seropositive. Material: PBMCs.

Written as DNA, the CDR3 is TGTGCCATGTCAGGGGGCGCCGGTGGAAACACCATATATTTT. Translation: CAMSGGAGGNTIYF. The chain links TRBV10-3 to TRBJ1-3; 8 bases fit TRBD1. Germline V gives CDR1 ENHRY, CDR2 SYGVKD. This CDR3 has 14 residues. V shed 9 bases, J shed 3 bases, and the junction held 7 bases outside the gene matches.